The clone carrying this T cell receptor beta chain was detected once. Germline V lookup: CDR1 SQVTM, CDR2 ANQGSEA. V trimming: 6 bases; J trimming: 4 bases; junction bases outside the gene matches: 11. The CDR3 totals 17 residues. The source of the sample is a study of identifying expanded T cells in peripheral blood. Generated by immunoSEQ multiplex PCR, the TCRdb table keeps only in-frame clones and is missing some. The table shows about 52,000 clones, with about 80% occurring only once. This receptor was identified in a person aged 18 to 75 in good health. V gene TRBV29-1 combines with J gene TRBJ2-3; TRBD2 matches 15 bases. Sequenced input: blood. DNA for the CDR3: TGCAGCGTAGGACTAGCGGGGGGGCCAATCGAGCCAGATACGCAGTATTTT. Translated, it gives CSVGLAGGPIEPDTQYF.